The next 26 T cell receptor beta chains were all read from a single sample in a study of lymphopenia after photon versus proton radiotherapy. Clones were sequenced by immunoSEQ multiplex PCR, and TCRdb holds only the in-frame ones, with some missing. In the table there are approximately 91,000 clones, about 86% of which are singletons. Sequencing used peripheral blood, obtained from a patient treated with proton-based radiotherapy. The receptor set was obtained from a man aged 55 to 70 with pancreatic cancer.

This clone appeared a few times. The chain is built from TRBV6-5 and TRBJ1-2, with 8 bases fitting TRBD1. The V gene end was trimmed by 4 bases and the J gene end by 4 bases; junction bases not matched to a gene: 2. This CDR3 has 13 amino acids. Germline-derived CDR1 and CDR2 are MNHEY and SVGAGI. CDR3 residues: CASSLTGGYGYTF. The CDR3 nucleotides read TGTGCCAGCAGTTTAACAGGGGGCTATGGCTACACCTTC.

The chain combines TRBV5-1 with TRBJ2-7; no clear D. The V gene lost 4 bases and the J gene lost 5 bases, with 10 bases spanning the gap. The germline V gene encodes CDR1 SGHRS and CDR2 YFSETQ. The CDR3 totals 12 residues. CDR3 in amino acids: CASSPSGNEQYF. The DNA of the CDR3 is TGCGCCAGCAGCCCCTCTGGTAACGAGCAGTACTTC.

J is TRBJ2-3 and V is TRBV10-2; 7 bases fit TRBD2. Trimming at V came to 0 bases and at J to 0 bases, leaving 3 bases not matched to a gene. Germline-derived CDR1 and CDR2 are WSHSY and SAAADI. The CDR3 is 16 residues long. Here the CDR3 reads CASSESAGASTDTQYF. The CDR3 DNA follows: TGCGCCAGCAGTGAGTCCGCGGGAGCTAGCACAGATACGCAGTATTTT.

This clone showed up just a few times. The V and J genes are TRBV28 and TRBJ2-1; tentatively, D is TRBD2 (5 bases). Trimming removed 2 bases from V and 0 bases from J, with 11 bases in between. Germline values: CDR1 MDHEN, CDR2 SYDVKM. CDR3 length equals 16 residues. The DNA for the CDR3 is TGTGCCAGCAGTTTAAGGGAGTTCCTCTCCTACAATGAGCAGTTCTTC. Its protein is CASSLREFLSYNEQFF.

V is TRBV6-5 and J is TRBJ1-1, with D perhaps matching TRBD1 (5 bases). Trimming pared 1 base from V and 6 bases from J, leaving 9 bases between. CDR3 size: 13 residues. Germline CDR1 is MNHEY and CDR2 is SVGAGI. CDR3 sequence (DNA): TGTGCCAGCAGTTACTTCGGGGGGTCTGAAGCTTTCTTT. Translating gives CASSYFGGSEAFF.

CDR3 sequence (DNA): TGTGCCAGCATAGCGGGAGTTTTACACTACGAGCAGTACTTC. Translating it yields CASIAGVLHYEQYF. The J gene is TRBJ2-7, the V gene TRBV6-1; 9 bases map to TRBD2. The trim removed 7 bases at V and 3 bases at J, leaving 7 bases unmatched. The germline V gene encodes CDR1 MNHNS and CDR2 SASEGT. The CDR3 has 14 residues.

This clone has a handful of counts. The V gene is TRBV30, the J gene TRBJ1-2; tentatively, D is TRBD1 (6 bases). The CDR3 consists of 17 residues. Germline assignment: CDR1 GTSNPN and CDR2 SVGIG (reference sequence). The V end lost 0 bases, the J end lost 4 bases, and 21 bases lay between the germline ends. The CDR3 region has the DNA TGTGCCTGGAGTGTATTTTCGGGACTGGGGGGCGGCTATGGCTACACCTTC. Encoded protein: CAWSVFSGLGGGYGYTF.

The J gene is TRBJ1-5, the V gene TRBV6-5; D gene unclear. Germline loops: CDR1 MNHEY, CDR2 SVGAGI. Trimming stripped 5 bases from V and 0 bases from J, with 8 bases between. The length of the CDR3 is 14 residues. The CDR3 bases are TGTGCCAGCAGTCAGGCGTCTAGCAATCAGCCCCAGCATTTT. Translated: CASSQASSNQPQHF.

The chain combines TRBV19 with TRBJ2-1, with TRBD2 identical over 7 bases. Germline loops: CDR1 LNHDA, CDR2 SQIVND (reference sequence). The CDR3 runs to 15 residues. V gave up 7 bases and J gave up 4 bases; unmatched junction bases: 10. CDR3 in amino acids: CASTMTWEGYNEQFF. CDR3 nucleotides: TGTGCCAGTACTATGACGTGGGAGGGTTACAATGAGCAGTTCTTC.

The chain joins TRBV6-5 to TRBJ2-6, with D uncertain. The V end was cut by 7 bases, the J end by 4 bases, with 11 bases between. Looked up from germline, CDR1 is MNHEY and CDR2 is SVGAGI. The length of the CDR3 is 14 residues. The CDR3 region is CASKSLQGANVLTF. The CDR3 coding sequence is TGTGCCAGCAAAAGCCTCCAGGGGGCCAACGTCCTGACTTTC.

The CDR3: CAISRGNTAQPQHF. DNA for the CDR3: TGTGCCATCTCTCGGGGGAATACGGCTCAGCCCCAGCATTTT. The chain employs TRBV28 and TRBJ1-5; perhaps TRBD1 as D (5 bases). The CDR3 is 14 amino acids. Trimming removed 10 bases at V and 6 bases at J, with 19 bases between. In germline, CDR1 is MDHEN, CDR2 SYDVKM.

The chain is built from TRBV7-9 and TRBJ2-3; TRBD2 is a possible D gene (5 bases). Deletions cut 2 bases from V and 0 bases from J, with 12 bases between. Germline V CDR1 and CDR2: SEHNR, FQNEAQ (reference sequence). This CDR3 is built from 16 residues. The CDR3 loop reads CASSLHRRTSTDTQYF. As DNA, the CDR3 is TGTGCCAGCAGCTTACATAGGAGGACCAGCACAGATACGCAGTATTTT.

V and J are TRBV11-3 and TRBJ2-1; possibly TRBD2 for D (5 bases). The CDR3 sequence is 13 residues long. Germline lookup yields CDR1 SGHNT and CDR2 YENEEA. V was cut by 4 bases and J by 7 bases, with 11 bases left in between. CDR3 protein: CASSSTRGNEQFF. CDR3 DNA: TGTGCCAGCAGCTCCACTAGAGGGAATGAGCAGTTCTTC.

The genes are TRBV29-1 and TRBJ2-7, with 14 bases fitting TRBD2. Unmatched junction bases numbered 3, after V lost 6 bases and J lost 5 bases. The CDR3 is 13 amino acids. Germline assignment: CDR1 SQVTM and CDR2 ANQGSEA. The chain's CDR3 is CSVKGLAGDEQYF. The CDR3, as DNA: TGCAGCGTAAAGGGACTAGCGGGAGACGAGCAGTACTTC.

The V call is TRBV19, the J call TRBJ2-1; a possible D gene is TRBD1 (6 bases). The germline CDR1 and CDR2 sequences are LNHDA and SQIVND (reference sequence). This CDR3 is built from 15 residues. V was clipped by 5 bases and J by 0 bases, with 11 bases between them. CDR3 amino acids: CASSGTGSSYNEQFF. The CDR3 nucleotides read TGTGCCAGTAGTGGAACAGGGAGCTCCTACAATGAGCAGTTCTTC.

This clone showed up just a few times. V gene TRBV28 combines with J gene TRBJ1-5; D is perhaps TRBD1 (5 bases). From germline, CDR1 is MDHEN and CDR2 SYDVKM. This CDR3 region has 14 residues. Trimming left V 4 bases short and J 6 bases short, with 13 bases between. DNA for the CDR3: TGTGCCAGCAGTTCCCCCAGGGAGGCTCAGCCCCAGCATTTT. As protein: CASSSPREAQPQHF.

This chain links TRBV5-1 with TRBJ2-7; 11 bases are shared with TRBD2. The V gene end was trimmed by 3 bases and the J gene end by 5 bases; junction bases not matched to a gene: 7. CDR3 size: 15 residues. Germline V CDR1 and CDR2: SGHRS, YFSETQ. The CDR3 protein is CASSYGLAGNDEQYF. The CDR3 coding sequence is TGCGCCAGCAGCTACGGACTAGCGGGTAATGACGAGCAGTACTTC. Using reference TRBV5-1 and TRBJ2-7 for the parts outside the CDR3, the full variable domain is KAGVTQTPRYLIKTRGQQVTLSCSPISGHRSVSWYQQTPGQGLQFLFEYFSETQRNKGNFPGRFSGRQFSNSRSEMNVSTLELGDSALYLCASSYGLAGNDEQYFGPGTRLTVT.

V usage is TRBV25-1 and J usage is TRBJ2-1, with TRBD1 as a possible D gene (5 bases). The CDR3 is 14 residues long. The V end was cut by 6 bases, the J end by 7 bases, with 16 bases between. CDR1 and CDR2 (germline): MGHDK, SYGVNS. The CDR3 spells CASRYQGDRNEQFF. The CDR3 coding sequence is TGTGCCAGCAGATACCAGGGCGACCGGAATGAGCAGTTCTTC.

This rearrangement joins TRBV5-1 to TRBJ2-1; D not certain. The CDR3 runs to 14 residues. The ends were cut back, 6 bases at V and 9 bases at J, with 19 bases in the middle. The germline gives CDR1 SGHRS, CDR2 YFSETQ. CDR3 bases: TGCGCCAGCACCATGGCGGTGGGGTTCTCTGAGCAGTTCTTC. Protein: CASTMAVGFSEQFF.

The genes are TRBV30 and TRBJ2-6, with D maybe TRBD2 (5 bases). Germline V gives CDR1 GTSNPN, CDR2 SVGIG (reference sequence). The length of the CDR3 is 15 residues. V dropped 3 bases and J dropped 2 bases, with 11 bases sitting between them. CDR3 residues: CAWRRRATGANVLTF. The CDR3, as DNA: TGTGCCTGGAGAAGGCGGGCAACTGGGGCCAACGTCCTGACTTTC. The entire variable domain, with the rest obtained from reference TRBV30 and TRBJ2-6, is as follows: SQTIHQWPATLVQPVGSPLSLECTVEGTSNPNLYWYRQAAGRGLQLLFYSVGIGQISSEVPQNLSASRPQDRQFILSSKKLLLSDSGFYLCAWRRRATGANVLTFGAGSRLTVL.

The chain couples TRBV28 to TRBJ1-1, with D possibly being TRBD1 (6 bases). Trimming removed 4 bases from V and 1 base from J, with 13 bases in between. The CDR3 totals 15 residues. Per germline, CDR1 MDHEN and CDR2 SYDVKM. This CDR3 is CASSSPTGSNTEAFF. For the CDR3, the DNA is TGTGCCAGCAGTTCCCCGACAGGTTCGAACACTGAAGCTTTCTTT.

The V and J genes are TRBV6-1 and TRBJ2-7; a weak D match, TRBD2 (5 bases). Trimming pared 2 bases from V and 7 bases from J, leaving 15 bases between. The CDR3 contains 14 residues. Looked up from germline, CDR1 is MNHNS and CDR2 is SASEGT. CDR3 in amino acids: CASSEQGPRGEQYF. DNA for the CDR3: TGTGCCAGCAGTGAACAAGGCCCGAGAGGGGAGCAGTACTTC.

The V and J genes are TRBV13 and TRBJ2-7; 10 bases align to TRBD2. The germline gives CDR1 PRHDT, CDR2 FYEKMQ (reference sequence). V was pared by 6 bases and J by 0 bases, with 8 bases of the junction left unmatched. The CDR3 is made up of 16 amino acids. CDR3: CASSKTSGPLSYEQYF. The CDR3 nucleotides read TGTGCCAGCAGTAAGACTAGCGGGCCACTCTCCTACGAGCAGTACTTC.

The chain uses TRBV19 and TRBJ1-1; no clear D. Trimming shortened V by 3 bases and J by 2 bases, and 13 bases separated the two germline ends. This CDR3 is built from 15 residues. Germline V gene lookup returns CDR1 LNHDA and CDR2 SQIVND (reference sequence). CDR3 in DNA: TGTGCCAGTAGTATCCGTACAAGGCTTAACACTGAAGCTTTCTTT. Its translation: CASSIRTRLNTEAFF.

The CDR3 region has the DNA TGTGCCACCAGCGCCCGGGACAGGGATAATGAGCAGTTCTTC. Protein: CATSARDRDNEQFF. The chain couples TRBV15 to TRBJ2-1; 9 bases map to TRBD1. CDR1 LNHNV and CDR2 YYDKDF come from the germline V gene (reference sequence). The junction had 6 bases not matched to a gene; V was cut back by 5 bases and J by 7 bases. This CDR3 comprises 14 residues.

V gene TRBV6-6 combines with J gene TRBJ2-7; maybe TRBD2 (6 bases). From germline, CDR1 is MNHNY and CDR2 SVGAGI (reference sequence). V dropped 9 bases and J dropped 2 bases, with 14 bases sitting between them. CDR3 length equals 13 residues. In DNA form, the CDR3 reads TGTGCCAGTCCGGGACTGGTGCCCTACGAGCAGTACTTC. This codes for CASPGLVPYEQYF.